The 26 T cell receptor beta chains below were found in one sample sequenced in a study of T cells in Graves' hyperthyroidism and ophthalmopathy. There were TCR beta CDR3 regions amplified from RNA transcripts. An initial round of RT-PCR targeting the TCR CDR3 relied on the HTBI primer set. TCRdb called the multiplex PCR reads again in MiXCR, with one record for every CDR3 protein. The data contain around 300,000 distinct CDR3 sequences, approximately 13% of them singletons. Source material: blood. These receptors were taken from a woman aged 25 to 45 with Graves' hyperthyroidism.

This clonotype has ten or more counts. V and J are TRBV7-6 and TRBJ2-5; 8 bases align to TRBD2. Germline values: CDR1 SGHVS, CDR2 FNYEAQ. V lost 3 bases, J lost 2 bases, and 5 bases stayed unmatched. CDR3 size: 15 residues. The CDR3: CASSLFAGGQETQYF. CDR3 nucleotides: TGTGCCAGCAGCTTGTTCGCGGGGGGTCAAGAGACCCAGTACTTC.

The chain employs TRBV19 and TRBJ2-5, with D unresolved. The length of the CDR3 is 12 residues. V lost 1 base and J 4 bases, leaving 4 bases between the germline ends. Germline V CDR1 and CDR2: LNHDA, SQIVND (reference sequence). The CDR3 spells CASSIGGETQYF. The CDR3 coding sequence is TGTGCCAGTAGTATAGGAGGAGAGACCCAGTACTTC.

This clonotype has ten or more counts. V usage is TRBV28 and J usage is TRBJ1-6, with 8 bases that match TRBD1. Germline V CDR1 and CDR2: MDHEN, SYDVKM. V was clipped by 1 base and J by 10 bases; unmatched bases: 9. CDR3 size: 16 residues. CDR3 amino acids: CASSLSRDRQYSPLHF. DNA of the CDR3: TGTGCCAGCAGTTTATCACGGGACAGGCAATACTCACCCCTCCACTTT.

This clonotype has ten or more counts. The gene calls are TRBV27 and TRBJ1-4; D is undetermined. From germline, CDR1 is MNHEY and CDR2 SMNVEV (reference sequence). Trimming took off 1 base at V and 4 bases at J, with 13 bases between the two ends. The CDR3 runs to 16 residues. The CDR3 sequence: CASSLFPGRVNEKLFF. The CDR3 DNA is TGTGCCAGCAGTTTATTCCCCGGACGGGTTAATGAAAAACTGTTTTTT.

The chain uses TRBV28 and TRBJ2-3; D is possibly TRBD2 (5 bases). The CDR3 runs 13 residues. CDR1 is MDHEN and CDR2 is SYDVKM in the germline V gene. V was trimmed by 3 bases and J by 4 bases, leaving 8 bases between them. CDR3 sequence reads: CASSFSVADTQYF. Written as DNA, the CDR3 is TGTGCCAGCAGTTTTAGCGTCGCAGATACGCAGTATTTT.

There are many counts of this clonotype. V gene TRBV2 combines with J gene TRBJ2-2, with TRBD2 matching 13 bases. Germline assignment: CDR1 SNHLY and CDR2 FYNNEI. There are 16 residues in the CDR3. With 5 bases clipped from V and 9 bases from J, the junction kept 9 bases outside the gene matches. As DNA, the CDR3 is TGTGCCAGCAGTCCAAGGGCCGGGACTAGCGGGAGGGAGCTGTTTTTT. It codes for CASSPRAGTSGRELFF.

This clonotype occurred a few times. The chain has TRBV19 and TRBJ2-7, with 8 bases that match TRBD2. The CDR3 consists of 17 residues. J gave up 5 bases and V 0 bases, and 12 bases lay outside the gene matches. Germline V lookup: CDR1 LNHDA, CDR2 SQIVND (reference sequence). CDR3 protein: CASSIDYFCGRSDEQYF. The CDR3 DNA sequence: TGTGCCAGTAGTATAGACTACTTTTGCGGGAGGAGCGACGAGCAGTACTTC.

This clonotype has more than one count but fewer than ten. A much bigger clone sits one base away, suggesting this may be a read error. The V gene is TRBV2, the J gene TRBJ2-5, with D possibly being TRBD1 (6 bases). The CDR3 spans 14 residues. Germline V gives CDR1 SNHLY, CDR2 FYNNEI. The CDR3 reads CAGDRLNSQETQCF. CDR3 sequence (DNA): TGTGCCGGCGACAGGTTAAACTCTCAAGAGACCCAGTGCTTC.

This clonotype was counted a single time. CDR3 sequence reads: CSATAGTSGGTLNEQFF. In DNA form, the CDR3 reads TGCAGTGCTACAGCCGGGACTAGCGGGGGGACCCTCAATGAGCAGTTCTTC. V gene TRBV20-1 combines with J gene TRBJ2-1, with TRBD2 matching 15 bases. Looked up from germline, CDR1 is DFQATT and CDR2 is SNEGSKA (reference sequence). V trimming: 4 bases; J trimming: 6 bases; junction bases outside the gene matches: 10. The CDR3 has 17 residues.

This clonotype was found many times. V usage is TRBV12-3 or TRBV12-4 and J usage is TRBJ1-5; a weak D match, TRBD1 (6 bases). Trimming stripped 5 bases from V and 5 bases from J, with 16 bases between. The length of the CDR3 is 15 residues. As DNA, the CDR3 is TGTGCCAGCAGTCCCGGCAGGGGAGGATATCAGCCCCAGCATTTT. It is translated as CASSPGRGGYQPQHF.

This clonotype has a count of ten or more. The chain carries TRBV28 and TRBJ2-2; D is perhaps TRBD1 (6 bases). Trimming removed 3 bases at V and 5 bases at J, with 13 bases between. Germline CDR1 is MDHEN and CDR2 is SYDVKM. The CDR3 contains 15 residues. The CDR3 protein is CASSFSFGTTGELFF. In DNA, the CDR3 is TGTGCCAGCAGTTTCTCTTTTGGGACAACCGGGGAGCTGTTTTTT. Filled out from reference TRBV28 and TRBJ2-2, the complete variable domain reads DVKVTQSSRYLVKRTGEKVFLECVQDMDHENMFWYRQDPGLGLRLIYFSYDVKMKEKGDIPEGYSVSREKKERFSLILESASTNQTSMYLCASSFSFGTTGELFFGEGSRLTVL.

The chain uses TRBV30 and TRBJ2-1; D might be TRBD2 (6 bases). The ends were cut back, 2 bases at V and 0 bases at J, with 11 bases in the middle. The CDR3 consists of 15 residues. CDR1 is GTSNPN, CDR2 SVGIG, per germline (reference sequence). This CDR3 is CAWSLGGSSYNEQFF. CDR3 nucleotides: TGTGCCTGGAGTCTTGGGGGGAGCTCCTACAATGAGCAGTTCTTC.

This clonotype was seen ten or more times. The V gene is TRBV28, the J gene TRBJ1-3; D ambiguous. CDR1 and CDR2 (germline): MDHEN, SYDVKM. Trimming took 4 bases from V and 8 from J, leaving 6 bases between them. This CDR3 is built from 11 residues. In DNA form, the CDR3 reads TGTGCCAGCAGTTCGGTCCACACCATATATTTT. Translation gives CASSSVHTIYF.

This clonotype was seen only a few times. V and J are TRBV10-1 and TRBJ2-7; D is tentatively TRBD1 or TRBD2 (5 bases each). Trimming cost V 6 bases and J 5 bases, with 17 bases left between them. This CDR3 has 14 residues. Germline V gene sequence: CDR1 WNHNN, CDR2 SYGVQD (reference sequence). The CDR3 sequence is CASSRDASENEQYF. CDR3 coding DNA: TGCGCCAGCAGCCGGGACGCCTCTGAGAACGAGCAGTACTTC.

This clonotype was observed at least ten times. The chain employs TRBV7-8 and TRBJ2-2; 7 bases map to TRBD1. The V segment lost 4 bases and the J segment 8 bases; nucleotides outside the gene matches: 1. Germline V gene data show CDR1 as SGHVS and CDR2 as FQNEAQ. The CDR3 length is 12 residues. CDR3: CASSSDRGELFF. The DNA of the CDR3 is TGTGCCAGCAGCTCGGACAGGGGGGAGCTGTTTTTT.

At least ten counts were recorded for this clonotype. The J gene is TRBJ2-4, the V gene TRBV2; D is perhaps TRBD2 (5 bases). Germline loops: CDR1 SNHLY, CDR2 FYNNEI. Between the trimmed V and J ends, which lost 6 bases and 12 bases, there was a span of 9 bases. This CDR3 spans 10 amino acids. The CDR3 region is CASRGAAQYF. In nucleotides, the CDR3 is TGTGCCAGCAGGGGAGCCGCTCAGTACTTC.

This clonotype has at least ten counts. The chain recombines TRBV28 with TRBJ1-2, with D perhaps matching TRBD1 (6 bases). The CDR3 totals 17 residues. In germline, CDR1 is MDHEN, CDR2 SYDVKM. V was trimmed by 1 base and J by 6 bases, leaving 21 bases between them. This chain's CDR3 is CASSLFSPQGGYHGYTF. CDR3 in DNA: TGTGCCAGCAGTTTATTTTCCCCACAAGGGGGGTATCATGGCTACACCTTC.

As concerns this clonotype: An end of the junction does not agree with germline; a read error may underlie this. The CDR3 protein is CASSPSGGYGHTF. DNA of the CDR3: TGTGCCAGCAGCCCCTCGGGAGGGTATGGCCACACCTTC. The V and J genes are TRBV12-3 or TRBV12-4 and TRBJ1-2; D is unclear. The CDR3 consists of 13 residues.

There are a few counts of this clonotype. The junction differs from germline at one of its ends, possibly a read error. This chain joins TRBV5-1 and TRBJ2-1; no reliable D call. This CDR3 region has 14 residues. The germline gives CDR1 SGHRS, CDR2 YFSETQ. CDR3 residues: CASSLDQLYNEQLF. CDR3 bases: TGCGCCAGCAGCTTGGACCAGCTTTACAATGAGCAGCTCTTC.

Remarks on this clonotype: A much larger clone lies one base from this, so it may be a read error. The rearrangement uses TRBV2 and TRBJ2-7, with no clear D. Germline CDR1 reads SNHLY; CDR2 reads FYNNEI. The CDR3 totals 12 residues. Trimming left V 7 bases short and J 4 bases short, with 11 bases between. The CDR3 loop reads CASIPLHYEQYF. The CDR3 DNA reads as TGTGCCAGCATCCCCCTACATTACGAGCAGTACTTC.

This clonotype was seen ten or more times. The rearrangement uses TRBV20-1 and TRBJ2-1; 13 bases line up with TRBD2. Looked up from germline, CDR1 is DFQATT and CDR2 is SNEGSKA (reference sequence). The V and J ends lost 4 bases and 0 bases, in that order; junction bases with no gene match: 6. This CDR3 is built from 17 residues. The CDR3 DNA sequence: TGCAGTGCTATACCGGGACTAGCGGGAAGCTCCTACAATGAGCAGTTCTTC. This encodes CSAIPGLAGSSYNEQFF.

This clonotype was recorded at least ten times. The gene calls are TRBV2 and TRBJ2-7, with 12 bases aligning to TRBD2. With V trimmed by 6 bases and J by 3 bases, 6 bases remained unmatched. Per germline, CDR1 SNHLY and CDR2 FYNNEI. CDR3 size: 15 residues. The CDR3 DNA is TGTGCCAGCAGCCCACTAGCGGGAGGCGACTACGAGCAGTACTTC. Residues: CASSPLAGGDYEQYF.

At least ten counts were recorded for this clonotype. V usage is TRBV12-3 or TRBV12-4 and J usage is TRBJ2-1, with 10 nucleotides matching TRBD2. The CDR3 contains 15 residues. Trimming at V came to 5 bases and at J to 2 bases, leaving 3 bases not matched to a gene. The CDR3 DNA follows: TGTGCCAGCAGTACAGCGGGAGGGCCCTACAATGAGCAGTTCTTC. Its translation is CASSTAGGPYNEQFF.

This clonotype was seen only a few times. The junction differs from germline at one of its ends, possibly a read error. The V and J genes are TRBV28 and TRBJ2-7, with 8 bases identical to TRBD1. Germline V lookup: CDR1 MDHEN, CDR2 SYDVKM. This CDR3 spans 14 amino acids. The CDR3 coding sequence is TGTGCCAGCAGGATCTCAGGGGGCGGCTACGAGCGGTACTTC. It specifies CASRISGGGYERYF. The full variable domain, completed using reference TRBV28 and TRBJ2-7, is DVKVTQSSRYLVKRTGEKVFLECVQDMDHENMFWYRQDPGLGLRLIYFSYDVKMKEKGDIPEGYSVSREKKERFSLILESASTNQTSMYLCASRISGGGYERYFGPGTRLTVT.

The rearrangement uses TRBV24-1 and TRBJ2-2; D perhaps matches TRBD2 (7 bases). V was clipped by 0 bases and J by 3 bases, with 19 bases between them. Germline V gene sequence: CDR1 KGHDR, CDR2 SFDVKD. The CDR3 is made up of 19 amino acids. The CDR3 protein is CATSDLNREGTRDTGELFF. DNA of the CDR3: TGTGCCACCAGTGATTTGAACAGGGAGGGAACGAGGGACACCGGGGAGCTGTTTTTT.

This clonotype showed up many times. CDR3 sequence: CASSLGAGRVIFEQYF. The CDR3 bases are TGTGCCAGCAGTTTGGGGGCCGGCAGGGTCATCTTCGAGCAGTACTTC. V and J are TRBV28 and TRBJ2-7; D may be TRBD1 (6 bases). V lost 3 bases to trimming and J lost 6 bases, with 21 bases between them. The V gene's germline CDR1 is MDHEN and CDR2 SYDVKM. The CDR3 covers 16 residues.